This T cell receptor (beta chain) appears in the sequencing data of a study of early T cells in non-severe SARS-CoV-2 infection (dated by TCRdb to the early 2020s). The study in broad terms: Because TCR sequencing relied on bulk RNA taken from unsorted whole blood, pairing of alpha and beta chains was not possible. Results and caveats for the whole study, not just this receptor: VDJdb matching was skewed toward anti-spike CD8 responses and likely underestimated virus-specific expansions by missing private and CD4 specificities.

The study was a case-control design nested within a healthcare worker cohort in London, UK, with weekly nasopharyngeal swab PCR tests and blood sampling. Healthcare workers were recruited during the week of the UK lockdown, between 23 and 31 March 2020, and followed weekly for up to roughly 15 weeks. On this clonotype itself: Its antigen is not yet known. Base qualities are not provided; no much larger clone lies one nucleotide away.

The CDR3 measures 14 amino acids from cysteine to phenylalanine. CDR3 DNA is the only sequence kept; it has 42 bases, read in frame from the first base. Trimming at the junction amounts to 6 bases on V and 2 bases on J, and the germline ends lie 14 bases apart. From a lookup of the germline V gene, CDR1 and CDR2 are SQVTM and ANQGSEA. The method behind the library was 5' RACE. The sequencer was a NextSeq 500. The TCR library protocol attached unique molecular identifiers to individual cDNA molecules to correct for sequencing error and PCR bias. Both TCR alpha and beta chains were sequenced, and tight co-correlation was observed between alpha and beta sequence abundances in each sample. The published analysis was carried out like this. Decombinator V4 was used to annotate the V gene, J gene and CDR3 of the TCR sequences. Expanded TCRs were defined as changing significantly between any two time points under a Poisson model with p below 0.0001. TCR abundances were normalised to the total number of TCRs sequenced in each sample and reported as counts per million. MAIT TCRs were defined by TRAV1-2 paired with TRAJ12, TRAJ20 or TRAJ33, and iNKT TCRs by TRAV10 paired with TRAJ18. VDJdb, accessed 1 November 2021, was searched for CMV, EBV and SARS-CoV-2 annotated TCRs, with TCRs annotated for multiple antigens excluded. Using fastp at Q25 and MiXCR, TCRdb reprocessed the public reads and kept productive beta chains. CDR3 protein sequences are deduplicated, and each keeps its most common genes and DNA. These V and J calls are TCRdb output, not the study's own analysis. Within this sample are some 96,000 distinct CDR3 sequences, with 13% of them counted one time only. The ten largest clones capture around 2.5% of the sample.

The source material was whole blood. Recombination joined TRBV29-1 with TRBJ1-5, and perhaps TRBD1 as D gene, on 6 matching bases. The source is an adult who was a healthcare worker with PCR-confirmed SARS-CoV-2 infection or an uninfected control (not recorded which). For the CDR3, the sequence is CSVPGGPGNQPQHF. DNA sequence: TGCAGCGTCCCCGGGGGCCCTGGCAATCAGCCCCAGCATTTT.